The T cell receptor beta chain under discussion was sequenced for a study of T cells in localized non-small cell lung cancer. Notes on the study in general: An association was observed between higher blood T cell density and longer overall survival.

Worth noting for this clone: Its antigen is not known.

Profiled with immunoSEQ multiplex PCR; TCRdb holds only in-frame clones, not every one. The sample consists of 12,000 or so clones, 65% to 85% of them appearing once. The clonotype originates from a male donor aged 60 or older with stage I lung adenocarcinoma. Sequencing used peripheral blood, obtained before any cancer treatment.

CDR3 protein: CASSNRGSQLFYEQYF. The CDR3 region has the DNA TGTGCCAGCAGTAACAGGGGGTCGCAGCTATTTTACGAGCAGTACTTC. The chain couples TRBV28 to TRBJ2-7; 8 bases match TRBD1. The CDR3 spans 16 residues. V dropped 5 bases and J dropped 4; count of bases not matched to a gene: 13. Germline CDR1 and CDR2: MDHEN and SYDVKM.